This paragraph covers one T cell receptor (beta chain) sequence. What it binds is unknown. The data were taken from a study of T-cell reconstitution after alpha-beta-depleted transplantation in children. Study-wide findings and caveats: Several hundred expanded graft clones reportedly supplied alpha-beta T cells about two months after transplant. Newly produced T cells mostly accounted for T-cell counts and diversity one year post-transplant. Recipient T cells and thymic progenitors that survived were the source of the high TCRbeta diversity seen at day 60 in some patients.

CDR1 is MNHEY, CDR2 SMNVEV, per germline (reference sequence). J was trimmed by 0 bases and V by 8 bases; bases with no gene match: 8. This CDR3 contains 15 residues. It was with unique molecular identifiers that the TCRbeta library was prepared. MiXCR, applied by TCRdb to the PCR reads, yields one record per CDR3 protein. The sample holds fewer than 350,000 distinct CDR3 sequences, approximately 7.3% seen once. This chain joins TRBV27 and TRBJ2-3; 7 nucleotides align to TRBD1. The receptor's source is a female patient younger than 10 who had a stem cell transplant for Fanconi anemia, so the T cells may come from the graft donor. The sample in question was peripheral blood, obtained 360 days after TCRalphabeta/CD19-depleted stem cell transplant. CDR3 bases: TGTGCCAGCGGTAAGACAGGGCTAAGCACAGATACGCAGTATTTT. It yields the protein CASGKTGLSTDTQYF.